This TCR beta chain was sequenced in a study of cytomegalovirus exposure and HLA in healthy donors. The wider study: Out of 150 million to 200 million T cells, an earlier analysis found 117 million unique TCR beta sequences in total. Study results and caveats: As confirmed in vitro, a few CMV-associated chains were specific for CMV antigens. Most subjects' HLA-A and HLA-B alleles were reportedly predicted from TCR beta sequences.

Unmatched junction bases numbered 4, after V lost 5 bases and J lost 5 bases. Germline CDR1 is SGHNT and CDR2 is YENEEA. This CDR3 has 15 amino acids. 13 Jbeta primers and 60 Vbeta primers were used for the PCR. Sequencing was performed with immunoSEQ multiplex PCR; in TCRdb, only in-frame clones are kept and a portion is missing. This sample yields 150,000 to 200,000 clones, of which 80% are seen a single time; about 15% belongs to the top ten. Notes on this clone: What it binds is not known.

Sequences were obtained from PBMCs. This clonotype originated in a woman aged 40 to 49 in good health and CMV-seronegative. This chain joins TRBV11-3 and TRBJ2-3; 13 nucleotides match TRBD2. In DNA form, the CDR3 reads TGTGCCAGCAGCAAACTAGCGGGGGGGCAAGATACGCAGTATTTT. It yields the protein CASSKLAGGQDTQYF.